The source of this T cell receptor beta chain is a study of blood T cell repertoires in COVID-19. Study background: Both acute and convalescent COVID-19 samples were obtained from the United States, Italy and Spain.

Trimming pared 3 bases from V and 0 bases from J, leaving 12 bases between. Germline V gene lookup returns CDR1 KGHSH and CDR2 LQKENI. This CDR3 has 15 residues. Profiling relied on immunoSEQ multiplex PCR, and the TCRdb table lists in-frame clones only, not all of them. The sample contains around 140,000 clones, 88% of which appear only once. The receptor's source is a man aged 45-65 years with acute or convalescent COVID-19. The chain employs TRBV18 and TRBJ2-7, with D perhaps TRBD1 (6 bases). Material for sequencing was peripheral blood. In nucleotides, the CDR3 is TGTGCCAGCTCACCGATCCGGGACACCTCCTACGAGCAGTACTTC. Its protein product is CASSPIRDTSYEQYF.